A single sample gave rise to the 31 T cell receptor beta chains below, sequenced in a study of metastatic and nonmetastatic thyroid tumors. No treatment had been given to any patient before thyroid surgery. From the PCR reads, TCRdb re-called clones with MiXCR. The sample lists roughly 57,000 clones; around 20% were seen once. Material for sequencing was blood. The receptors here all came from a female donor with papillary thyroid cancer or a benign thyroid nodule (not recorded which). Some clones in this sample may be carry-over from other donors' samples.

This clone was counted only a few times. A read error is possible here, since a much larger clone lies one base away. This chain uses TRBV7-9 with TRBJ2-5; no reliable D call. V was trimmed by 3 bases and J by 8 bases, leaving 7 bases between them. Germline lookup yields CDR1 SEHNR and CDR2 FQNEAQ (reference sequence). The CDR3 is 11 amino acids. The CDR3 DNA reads TGTGCCAGCAGCTTGGACGATACCCAGTACTTC. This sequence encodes CASSLDDTQYF.

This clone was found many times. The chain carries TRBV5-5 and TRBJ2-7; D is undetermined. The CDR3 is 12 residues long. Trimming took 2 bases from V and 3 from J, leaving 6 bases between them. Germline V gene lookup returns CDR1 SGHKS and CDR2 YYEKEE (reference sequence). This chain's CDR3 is CASSFWGYEQYF. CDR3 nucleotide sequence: TGTGCCAGCAGCTTTTGGGGCTACGAGCAGTACTTC.

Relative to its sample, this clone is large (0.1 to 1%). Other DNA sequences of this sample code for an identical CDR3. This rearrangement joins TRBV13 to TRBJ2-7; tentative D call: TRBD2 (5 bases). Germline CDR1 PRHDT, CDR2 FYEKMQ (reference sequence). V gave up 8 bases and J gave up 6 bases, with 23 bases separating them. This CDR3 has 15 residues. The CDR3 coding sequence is TGTGCCAGCGCCCTGCTGGGAGCGCTCGGTTCCGAGCAGTACTTC. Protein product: CASALLGALGSEQYF.

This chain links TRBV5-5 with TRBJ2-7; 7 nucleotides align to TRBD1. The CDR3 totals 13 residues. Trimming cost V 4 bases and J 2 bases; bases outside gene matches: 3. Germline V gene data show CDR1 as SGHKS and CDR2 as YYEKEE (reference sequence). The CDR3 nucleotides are TGTGCCAGCAGCCCCGGGACAGCCTACGAGCAGTACTTC. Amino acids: CASSPGTAYEQYF.

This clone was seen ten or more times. CDR3 sequence: CATSDLNRAAFF. The CDR3 region has the DNA TGTGCCACCAGTGATTTGAACAGGGCGGCTTTCTTT. V gene TRBV24-1 combines with J gene TRBJ1-1, with D perhaps TRBD1 (6 bases). The CDR3 is made up of 12 amino acids. V was clipped by 0 bases and J by 11 bases, with 9 bases between them. Germline V gene data show CDR1 as KGHDR and CDR2 as SFDVKD.

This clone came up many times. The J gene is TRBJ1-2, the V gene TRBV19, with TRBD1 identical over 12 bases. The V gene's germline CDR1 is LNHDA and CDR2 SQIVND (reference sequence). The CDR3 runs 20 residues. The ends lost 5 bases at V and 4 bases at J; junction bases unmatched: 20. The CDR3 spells CASSALRDRGRSAGSYGYTF. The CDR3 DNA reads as TGTGCCAGTAGTGCCCTCCGGGACAGGGGGCGATCAGCAGGCTCCTATGGCTACACCTTC.

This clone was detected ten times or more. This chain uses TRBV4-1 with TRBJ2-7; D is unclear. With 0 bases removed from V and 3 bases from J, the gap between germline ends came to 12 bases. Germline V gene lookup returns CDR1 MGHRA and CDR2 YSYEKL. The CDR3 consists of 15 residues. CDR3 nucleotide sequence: TGCGCCAGCAGCCAAGACGGCCAACCGGACTACGAGCAGTACTTC. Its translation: CASSQDGQPDYEQYF.

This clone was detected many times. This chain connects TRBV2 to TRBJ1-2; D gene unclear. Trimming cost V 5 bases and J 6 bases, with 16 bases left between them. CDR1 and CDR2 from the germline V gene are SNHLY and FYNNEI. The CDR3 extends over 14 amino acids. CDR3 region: CASSSPRRPHGYTF. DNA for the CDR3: TGTGCCAGCAGTTCCCCGCGCAGGCCTCATGGCTACACCTTC.

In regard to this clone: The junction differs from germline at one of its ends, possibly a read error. The CDR3 region has the DNA TGTGCCAGCAAGTGGAAGGTGCGATCTGAGGCTTTCTTT. It is translated as CASKWKVRSEAFF. The gene calls are TRBV6-1 and TRBJ1-1; no definite D call. The CDR3 has 13 amino acids. Germline V gives CDR1 MNHNS, CDR2 SASEGT.

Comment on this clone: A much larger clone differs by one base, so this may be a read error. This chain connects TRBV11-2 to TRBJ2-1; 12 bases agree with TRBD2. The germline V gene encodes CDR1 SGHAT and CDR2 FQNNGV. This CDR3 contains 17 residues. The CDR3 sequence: CASSLGPGLAGRETQCF. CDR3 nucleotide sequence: TGTGCCAGCAGCTTAGGCCCCGGACTAGCGGGACGGGAGACCCAGTGCTTC.

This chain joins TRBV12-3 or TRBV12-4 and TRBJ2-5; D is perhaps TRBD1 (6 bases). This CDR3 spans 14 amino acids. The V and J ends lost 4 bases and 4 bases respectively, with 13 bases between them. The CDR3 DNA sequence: TGTGCCAGCAGTTCTTCAACAGGGTCAGAGACCCAGTACTTC. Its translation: CASSSSTGSETQYF.

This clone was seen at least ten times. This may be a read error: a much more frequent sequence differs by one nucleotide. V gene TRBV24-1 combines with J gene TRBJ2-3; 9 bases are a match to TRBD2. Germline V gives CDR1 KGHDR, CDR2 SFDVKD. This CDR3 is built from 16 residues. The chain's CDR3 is CAASDSTSGSTDTQYF. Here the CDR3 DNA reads TGTGCCGCCAGTGACTCTACTAGCGGGAGCACAGATACGCAGTATTTT.

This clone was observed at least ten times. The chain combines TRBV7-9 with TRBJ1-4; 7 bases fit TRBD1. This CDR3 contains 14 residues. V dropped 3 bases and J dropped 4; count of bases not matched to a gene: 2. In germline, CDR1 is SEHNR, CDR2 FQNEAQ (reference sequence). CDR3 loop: CASSLGQNNEKLFF. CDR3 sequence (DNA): TGTGCCAGCAGCTTGGGACAGAATAATGAAAAACTGTTTTTT.

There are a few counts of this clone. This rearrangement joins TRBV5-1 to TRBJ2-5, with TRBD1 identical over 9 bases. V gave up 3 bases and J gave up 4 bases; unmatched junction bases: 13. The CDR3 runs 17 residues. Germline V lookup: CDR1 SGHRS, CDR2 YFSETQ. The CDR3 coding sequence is TGCGCCAGCAGCTCGAACAGGGGGCCAGGGTCGGGAGAGACCCAGTACTTC. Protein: CASSSNRGPGSGETQYF.

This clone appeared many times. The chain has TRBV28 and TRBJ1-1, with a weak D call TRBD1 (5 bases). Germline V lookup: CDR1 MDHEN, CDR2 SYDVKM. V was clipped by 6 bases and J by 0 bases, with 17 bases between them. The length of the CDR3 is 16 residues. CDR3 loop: CASRSGGATLNTEAFF. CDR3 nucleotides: TGTGCCAGCAGGTCTGGCGGGGCCACCTTGAACACTGAAGCTTTCTTT.

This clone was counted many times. The CDR3 DNA is TGTGCCAGCAGCTTAGTAAGCGGACTAGCGGGTACGCAGTATTTT. Amino acids: CASSLVSGLAGTQYF. This chain links TRBV11-2 with TRBJ2-3; 11 bases are shared with TRBD2. CDR1 is SGHAT and CDR2 is FQNNGV in the germline V gene. J gave up 8 bases and V 1 base, and 5 bases lay outside the gene matches. This CDR3 spans 15 amino acids.

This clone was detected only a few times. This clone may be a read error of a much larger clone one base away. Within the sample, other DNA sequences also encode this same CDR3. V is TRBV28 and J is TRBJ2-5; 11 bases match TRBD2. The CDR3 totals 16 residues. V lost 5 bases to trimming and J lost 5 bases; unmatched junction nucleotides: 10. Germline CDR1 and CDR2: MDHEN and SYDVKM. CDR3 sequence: CASSLAGGTTRETQYF. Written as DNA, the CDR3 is TGTGCCAGCAGTCTAGCGGGAGGCACCACGCGTGAGACCCAGTACTTC.

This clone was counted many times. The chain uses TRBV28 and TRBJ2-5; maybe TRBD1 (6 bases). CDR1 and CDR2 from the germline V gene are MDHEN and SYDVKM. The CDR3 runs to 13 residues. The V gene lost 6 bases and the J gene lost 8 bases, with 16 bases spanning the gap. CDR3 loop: CASSVKDRATQYF. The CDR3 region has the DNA TGTGCCAGCAGCGTAAAGGACAGAGCAACCCAGTACTTC.

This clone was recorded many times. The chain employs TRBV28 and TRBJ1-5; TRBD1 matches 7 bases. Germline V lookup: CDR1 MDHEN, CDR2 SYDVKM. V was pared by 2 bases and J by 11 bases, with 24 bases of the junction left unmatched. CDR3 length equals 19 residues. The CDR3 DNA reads TGTGCCAGCAGTTTAAATGGCCCGTCCCCCGGGACAGCTCTTGATTCCCAGCATTTT. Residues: CASSLNGPSPGTALDSQHF.

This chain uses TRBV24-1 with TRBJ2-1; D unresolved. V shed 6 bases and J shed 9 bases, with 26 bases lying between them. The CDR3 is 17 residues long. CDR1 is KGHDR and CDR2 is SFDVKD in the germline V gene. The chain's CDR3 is CATSYSVGFSSSGEQFF. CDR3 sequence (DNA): TGTGCCACCAGTTACTCGGTGGGATTCTCGTCATCCGGTGAGCAGTTCTTC.

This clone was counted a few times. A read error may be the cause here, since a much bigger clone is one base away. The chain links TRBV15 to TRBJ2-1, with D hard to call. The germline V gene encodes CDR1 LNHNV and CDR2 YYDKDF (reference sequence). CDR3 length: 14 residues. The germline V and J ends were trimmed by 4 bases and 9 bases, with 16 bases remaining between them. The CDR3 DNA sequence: TGTGCCACCAGCATCCTAAGGGTCCGAATTGAGCAGTTCTTC. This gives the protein CATSILRVRIEQFF. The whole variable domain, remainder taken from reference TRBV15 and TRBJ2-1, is DAMVIQNPRYQVTQFGKPVTLSCSQTLNHNVMYWYQQKSSQAPKLLFHYYDKDFNNEADTPDNFQSRRPNTSFCFLDIRSPGLGDTAMYLCATSILRVRIEQFFGPGTRLTVL.

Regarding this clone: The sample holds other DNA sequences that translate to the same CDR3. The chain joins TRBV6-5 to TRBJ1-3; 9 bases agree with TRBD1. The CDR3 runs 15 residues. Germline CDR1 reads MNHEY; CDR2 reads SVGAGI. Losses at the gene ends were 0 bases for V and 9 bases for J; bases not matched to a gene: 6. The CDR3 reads CASSYSGTGTSTIYF. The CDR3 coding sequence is TGTGCCAGCAGTTACTCAGGGACAGGGACTAGCACCATATATTTT.

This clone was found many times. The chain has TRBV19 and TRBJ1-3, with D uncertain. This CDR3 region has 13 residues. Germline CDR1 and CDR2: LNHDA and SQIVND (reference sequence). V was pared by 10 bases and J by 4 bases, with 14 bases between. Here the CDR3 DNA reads TGTGCCACTACTACGGCAGTCGGAAACACCATATATTTT. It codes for CATTTAVGNTIYF.

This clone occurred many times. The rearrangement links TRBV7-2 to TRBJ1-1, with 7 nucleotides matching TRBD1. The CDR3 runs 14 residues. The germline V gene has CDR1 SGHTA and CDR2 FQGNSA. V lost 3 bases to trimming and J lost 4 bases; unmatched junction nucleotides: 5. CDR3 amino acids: CASSLQGVGTEAFF. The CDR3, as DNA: TGTGCCAGCAGCTTGCAGGGGGTGGGCACTGAAGCTTTCTTT.

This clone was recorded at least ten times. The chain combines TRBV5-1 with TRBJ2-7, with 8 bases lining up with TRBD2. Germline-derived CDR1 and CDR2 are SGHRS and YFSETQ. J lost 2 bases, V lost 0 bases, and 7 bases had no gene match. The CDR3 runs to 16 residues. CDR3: CASSLAGGLVPYEQYF. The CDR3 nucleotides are TGCGCCAGCAGCTTGGCCGGGGGACTAGTCCCCTACGAGCAGTACTTC.

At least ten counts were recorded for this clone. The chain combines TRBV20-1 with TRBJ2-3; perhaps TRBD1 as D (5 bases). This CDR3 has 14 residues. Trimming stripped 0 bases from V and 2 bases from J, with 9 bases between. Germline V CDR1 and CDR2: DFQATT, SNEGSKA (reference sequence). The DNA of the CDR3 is TGCAGTGCTAGAGATCGGACATTCACAGATACGCAGTATTTT. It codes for CSARDRTFTDTQYF.

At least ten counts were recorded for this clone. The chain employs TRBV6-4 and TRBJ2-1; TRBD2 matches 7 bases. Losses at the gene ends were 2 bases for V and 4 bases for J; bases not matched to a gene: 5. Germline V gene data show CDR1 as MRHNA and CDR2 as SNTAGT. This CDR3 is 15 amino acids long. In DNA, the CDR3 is TGTGCCAGCAGTGACGTCGCGGGGGAATACAATGAGCAGTTCTTC. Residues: CASSDVAGEYNEQFF.

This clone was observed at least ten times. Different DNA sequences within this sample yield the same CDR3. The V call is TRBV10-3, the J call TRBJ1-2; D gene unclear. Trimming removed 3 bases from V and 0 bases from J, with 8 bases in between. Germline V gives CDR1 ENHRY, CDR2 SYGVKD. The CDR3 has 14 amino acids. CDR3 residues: CAISDRSPNYGYTF. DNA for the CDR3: TGTGCCATCAGTGATAGATCTCCTAACTATGGCTACACCTTC.

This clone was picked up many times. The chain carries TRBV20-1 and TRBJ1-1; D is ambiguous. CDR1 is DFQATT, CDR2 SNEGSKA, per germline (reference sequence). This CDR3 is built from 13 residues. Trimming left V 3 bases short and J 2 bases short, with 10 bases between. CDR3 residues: CSASWAVNTEAFF. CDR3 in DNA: TGCAGTGCTAGTTGGGCCGTAAACACTGAAGCTTTCTTT.

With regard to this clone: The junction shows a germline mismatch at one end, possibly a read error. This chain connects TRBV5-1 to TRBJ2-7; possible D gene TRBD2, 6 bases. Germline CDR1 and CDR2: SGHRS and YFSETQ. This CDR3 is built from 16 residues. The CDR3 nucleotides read TGCGCCAGCAGCTTGGAGGCTAGCGCTCTTTCCTACGAGCATTACTTC. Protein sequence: CASSLEASALSYEHYF.

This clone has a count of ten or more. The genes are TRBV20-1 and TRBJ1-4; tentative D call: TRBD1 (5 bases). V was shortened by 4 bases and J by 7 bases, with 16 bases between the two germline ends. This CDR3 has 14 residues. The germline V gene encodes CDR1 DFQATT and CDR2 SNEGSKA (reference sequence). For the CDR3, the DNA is TGCAGTGCTATCTTTTTGGGGGTCGGTGAAAAACTGTTTTTT. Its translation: CSAIFLGVGEKLFF.